This TCR beta chain is from a study of Graves' ophthalmopathy and Graves' hyperthyroidism. General study points: At around 65% sensitivity and 72.22% specificity, the model predicted progression of the ophthalmopathy.

The sequenced template was RNA, covering the TCR beta CDR3 region. Investigators did first-round RT-PCR with HTBI primers, then second-round multiplex PCR. TCRdb re-analysed the multiplex PCR reads in MiXCR, keeping a single row per CDR3 protein. Of 170,000 or so distinct CDR3 sequences listed, roughly two fifths are singletons. In this sample, this clonotype turned up many times. Its target is unknown. The sequence derives from a man aged 30 to 39 with Graves' ophthalmopathy. Specimen: peripheral blood.

The CDR3 DNA is TGTGCCAGCAGCCTACAGGGGGGCCCGGAAGCTTTCTTT. Amino acids: CASSLQGGPEAFF. The genes are TRBV11-1 and TRBJ1-1; 8 bases fit TRBD1. The germline gives CDR1 SGHAT, CDR2 FQDESV (reference sequence). CDR3 size: 13 residues. V lost 5 bases and J lost 8; bases outside the gene matches: 7.